This T cell receptor (beta chain) was obtained from a study of blood T cells in healthy people across ages. Study-level findings and limits: Estimated diversity across one million T cells was deemed an underestimate. PBMC samples, being unsorted, prevented any conclusive comparison of naive and antigen-experienced cells.

Roughly 10 milliliters of peripheral blood were drawn from each donor into EDTA-treated tubes. A minimum of 5 micrograms of total RNA was extracted per sample. Germline CDR1 GTSNPN, CDR2 SVGIG (reference sequence). V lost 0 bases, J lost 3 bases, and 12 bases lay in between. The CDR3 has 15 residues. The use of a sample-barcoded 5' primer and a J-beta primer mix characterized a second PCR of about 7 to 12 cycles. TCRdb ran MiXCR on the 5' RACE reads and lists one entry per CDR3 protein. This sample has about 570,000 distinct CDR3 sequences, with about 25% found just once. In its sample, this clonotype was seen a few times. The antigen remains unidentified. This sample was also put to use in a study of T cells of mothers and their children.

V is TRBV30 and J is TRBJ2-1; D call uncertain. The sequenced sample was blood. This TCR derives from a boy younger than 10 in good health. The CDR3 sequence is CAWSVGLGFYNEQFF. DNA for the CDR3: TGTGCCTGGAGTGTAGGGTTGGGGTTCTACAATGAGCAGTTCTTC.